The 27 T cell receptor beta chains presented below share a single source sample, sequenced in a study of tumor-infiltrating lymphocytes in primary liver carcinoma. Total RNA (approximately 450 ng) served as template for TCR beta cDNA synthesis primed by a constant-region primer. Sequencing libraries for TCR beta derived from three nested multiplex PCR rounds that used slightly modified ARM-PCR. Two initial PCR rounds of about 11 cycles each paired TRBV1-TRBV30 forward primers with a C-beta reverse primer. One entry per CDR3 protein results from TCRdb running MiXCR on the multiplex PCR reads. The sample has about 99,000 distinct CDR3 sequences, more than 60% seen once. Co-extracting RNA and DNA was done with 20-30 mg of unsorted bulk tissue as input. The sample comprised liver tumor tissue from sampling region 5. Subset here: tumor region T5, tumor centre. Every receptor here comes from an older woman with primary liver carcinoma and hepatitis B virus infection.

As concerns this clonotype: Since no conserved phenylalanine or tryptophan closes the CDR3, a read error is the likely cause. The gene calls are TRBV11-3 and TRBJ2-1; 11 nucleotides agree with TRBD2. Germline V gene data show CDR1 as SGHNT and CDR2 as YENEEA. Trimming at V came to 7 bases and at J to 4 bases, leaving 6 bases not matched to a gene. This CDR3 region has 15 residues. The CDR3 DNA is TGTGCCAGCAACTCACTAGCGGGGGATTACAATGAGCAGTTCTCC. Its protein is CASNSLAGDYNEQFS.

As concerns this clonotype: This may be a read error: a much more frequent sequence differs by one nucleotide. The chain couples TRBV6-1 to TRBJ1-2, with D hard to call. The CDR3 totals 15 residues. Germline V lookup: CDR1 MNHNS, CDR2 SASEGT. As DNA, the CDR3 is TGTGCCAGCAGTAAAGCGTGGGAATTCCACTATGGCTACACCTTC. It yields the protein CASSKAWEFHYGYTF.

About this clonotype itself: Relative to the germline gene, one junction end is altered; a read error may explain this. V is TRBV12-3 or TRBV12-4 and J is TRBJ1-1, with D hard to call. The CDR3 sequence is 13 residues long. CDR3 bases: TGTACCAGCAGTCTAACCCAAGACATTGAAGCTTTCTTT. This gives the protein CTSSLTQDIEAFF.

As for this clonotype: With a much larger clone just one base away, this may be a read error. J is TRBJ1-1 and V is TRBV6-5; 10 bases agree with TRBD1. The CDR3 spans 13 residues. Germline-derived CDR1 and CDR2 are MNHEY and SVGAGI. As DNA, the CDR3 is TGTGCCAGCAGCCGCCTGGGACAGGGGTGGGCTTGCTTT. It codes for CASSRLGQGWACF.

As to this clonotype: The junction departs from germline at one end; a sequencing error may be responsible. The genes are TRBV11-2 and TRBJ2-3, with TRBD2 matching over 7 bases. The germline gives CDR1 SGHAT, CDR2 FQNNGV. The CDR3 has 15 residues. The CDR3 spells CANSSGPAGPDTQYF. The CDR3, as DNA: TGTGCCAACAGCTCGGGACCAGCGGGACCGGATACGCAGTATTTT.

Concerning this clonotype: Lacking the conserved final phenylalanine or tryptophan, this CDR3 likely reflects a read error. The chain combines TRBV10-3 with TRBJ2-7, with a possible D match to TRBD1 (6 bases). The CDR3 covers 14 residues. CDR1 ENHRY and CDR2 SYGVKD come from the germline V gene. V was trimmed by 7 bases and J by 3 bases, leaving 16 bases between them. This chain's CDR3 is CAIKRTDDSYEQYL. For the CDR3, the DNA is TGTGCCATCAAGCGGACAGACGATAGCTACGAGCAGTACTTA.

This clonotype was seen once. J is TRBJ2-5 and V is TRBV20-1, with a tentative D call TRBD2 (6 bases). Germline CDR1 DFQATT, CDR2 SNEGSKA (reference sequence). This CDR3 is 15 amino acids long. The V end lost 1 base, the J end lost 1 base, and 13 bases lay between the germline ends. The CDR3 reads CSARVGEVPQETQYF. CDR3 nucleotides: TGCAGTGCTAGAGTCGGGGAGGTCCCCCAAGAGACCCAGTACTTC.

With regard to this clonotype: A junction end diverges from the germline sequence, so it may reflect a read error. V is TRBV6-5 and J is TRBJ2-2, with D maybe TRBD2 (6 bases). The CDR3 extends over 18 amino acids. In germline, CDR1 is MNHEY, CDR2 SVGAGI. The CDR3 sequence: CTSGYSIRDGRNTGELFF. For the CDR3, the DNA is TGTACCAGCGGTTACTCGATTCGGGACGGGAGAAACACCGGGGAGCTGTTTTTT.

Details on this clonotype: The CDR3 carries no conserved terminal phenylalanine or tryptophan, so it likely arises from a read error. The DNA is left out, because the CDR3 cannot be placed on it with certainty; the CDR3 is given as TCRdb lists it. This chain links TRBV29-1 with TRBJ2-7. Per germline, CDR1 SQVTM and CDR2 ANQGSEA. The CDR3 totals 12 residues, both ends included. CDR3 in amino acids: CSIQGMGDEQYL.

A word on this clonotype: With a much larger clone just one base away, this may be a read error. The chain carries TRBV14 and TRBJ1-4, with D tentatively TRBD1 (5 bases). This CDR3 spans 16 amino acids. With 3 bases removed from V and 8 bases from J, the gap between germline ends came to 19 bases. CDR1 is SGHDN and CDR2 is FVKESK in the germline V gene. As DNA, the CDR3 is TGTGCCAGCAGCCACTTGGGACCCCGGACGAGGGAAAAACTGTTTTTT. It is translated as CASSHLGPRTREKLFF. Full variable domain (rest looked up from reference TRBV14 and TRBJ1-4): EAGVTQFPSHSVIEKGQTVTLRCDPISGHDNLYWYRRVMGKEIKFLLHFVKESKQDESGMPNNRFLAERTGGTYSTLKVQPAELEDSGVYFCASSHLGPRTREKLFFGSGTQLSVL.

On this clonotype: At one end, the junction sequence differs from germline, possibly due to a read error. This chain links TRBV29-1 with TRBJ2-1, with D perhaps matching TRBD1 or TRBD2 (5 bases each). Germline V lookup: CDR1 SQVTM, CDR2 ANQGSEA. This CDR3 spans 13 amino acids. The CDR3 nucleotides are TGCAACGTTGATGGGACCTCCCACAATGAGCAGTTCTTC. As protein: CNVDGTSHNEQFF.

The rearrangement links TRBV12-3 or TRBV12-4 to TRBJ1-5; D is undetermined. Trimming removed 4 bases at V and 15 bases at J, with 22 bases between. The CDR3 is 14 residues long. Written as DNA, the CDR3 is TGTGCCAGCAGTTCGAGCGGGTTTTATCAGGCCCGGCATTTT. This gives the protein CASSSSGFYQARHF.

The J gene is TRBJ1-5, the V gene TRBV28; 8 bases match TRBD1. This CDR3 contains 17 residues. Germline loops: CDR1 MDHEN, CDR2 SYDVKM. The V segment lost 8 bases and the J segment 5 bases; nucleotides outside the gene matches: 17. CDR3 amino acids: CASGWGFGQGHDQPQHF. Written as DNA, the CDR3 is TGTGCCAGCGGTTGGGGTTTTGGACAGGGTCACGATCAGCCCCAGCATTTT.

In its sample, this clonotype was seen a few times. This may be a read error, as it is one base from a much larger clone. This chain's CDR3 is CANSHPEGQINTEAFF. The CDR3 DNA reads as TGTGCCAACAGTCACCCAGAGGGGCAAATAAACACTGAAGCTTTCTTT. V gene TRBV12-3 or TRBV12-4 combines with J gene TRBJ1-1, with D maybe TRBD1 (5 bases). The CDR3 is made up of 16 amino acids.

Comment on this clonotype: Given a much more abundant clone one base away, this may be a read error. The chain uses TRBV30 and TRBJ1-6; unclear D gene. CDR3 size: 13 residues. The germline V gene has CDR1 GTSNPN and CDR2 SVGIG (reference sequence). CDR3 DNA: TGTGGCTTAGCAGGAGAATATAATTCACCCCTCCACTTT. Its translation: CGLAGEYNSPLHF.

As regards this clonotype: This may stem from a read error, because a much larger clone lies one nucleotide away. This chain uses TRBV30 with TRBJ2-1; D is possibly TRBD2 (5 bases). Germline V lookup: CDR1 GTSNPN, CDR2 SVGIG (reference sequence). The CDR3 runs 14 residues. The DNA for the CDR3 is TGTGCCTGGAGTGTAAATATGAGGGCTGGTGAGCAGTTATTC. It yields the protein CAWSVNMRAGEQLF.

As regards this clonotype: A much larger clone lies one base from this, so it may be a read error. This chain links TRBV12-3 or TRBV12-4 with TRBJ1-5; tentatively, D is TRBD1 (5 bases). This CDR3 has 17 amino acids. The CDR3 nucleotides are TGTGCCAGCAGTTTAGGGGACCCGGGACTTATTAATCATCCCCAGCATTTT. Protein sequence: CASSLGDPGLINHPQHF.

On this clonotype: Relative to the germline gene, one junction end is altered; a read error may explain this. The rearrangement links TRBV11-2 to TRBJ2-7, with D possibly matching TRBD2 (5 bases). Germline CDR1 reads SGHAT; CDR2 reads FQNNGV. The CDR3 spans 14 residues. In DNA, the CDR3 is TGTGCCAGCAGCCGTACGGAATGTCTAGCCGAGCAGTGCTTC. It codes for CASSRTECLAEQCF.

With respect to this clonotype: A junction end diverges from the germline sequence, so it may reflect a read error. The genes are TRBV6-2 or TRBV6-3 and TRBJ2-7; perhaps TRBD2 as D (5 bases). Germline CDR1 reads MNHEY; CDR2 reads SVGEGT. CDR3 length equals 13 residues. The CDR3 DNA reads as TGTGCCAGTGGGAAGGGTTCTAGCTACAAGCAGTACTTC. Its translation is CASGKGSSYKQYF.

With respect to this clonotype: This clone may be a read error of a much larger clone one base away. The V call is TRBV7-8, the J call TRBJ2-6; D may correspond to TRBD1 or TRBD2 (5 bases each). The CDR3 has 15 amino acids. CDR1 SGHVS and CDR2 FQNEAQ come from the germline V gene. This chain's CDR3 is CATSLMGAGANVLTF. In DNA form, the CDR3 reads TGTGCCACCAGCTTAATGGGGGCTGGGGCCAACGTCCTGACTTTC.

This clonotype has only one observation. The CDR3 loop is CASSLGTHNEQFF. Written as DNA, the CDR3 is TGTGCCAGCAGCTTAGGCACGCATAATGAGCAGTTCTTC. J is TRBJ2-1 and V is TRBV11-1; D ambiguous. The CDR3 extends over 13 amino acids. V was cut by 1 base and J by 7 bases, with 8 bases left in between. Germline assignment: CDR1 SGHAT and CDR2 FQDESV (reference sequence).

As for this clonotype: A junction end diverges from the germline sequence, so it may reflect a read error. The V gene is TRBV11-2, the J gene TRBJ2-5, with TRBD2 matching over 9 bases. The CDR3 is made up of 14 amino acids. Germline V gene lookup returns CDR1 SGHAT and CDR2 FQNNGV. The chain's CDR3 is CASSLGTSRETQNF. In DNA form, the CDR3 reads TGTGCCAGCAGTCTAGGGACTAGCCGTGAGACCCAGAACTTC.

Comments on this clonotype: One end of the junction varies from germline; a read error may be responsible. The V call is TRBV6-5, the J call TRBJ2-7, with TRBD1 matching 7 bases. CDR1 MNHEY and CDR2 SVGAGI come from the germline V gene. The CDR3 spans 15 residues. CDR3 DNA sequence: TGTGCCAGCAGTCGCTCAGGGACAGACTCCTACGAGCACTACTTC. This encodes CASSRSGTDSYEHYF.

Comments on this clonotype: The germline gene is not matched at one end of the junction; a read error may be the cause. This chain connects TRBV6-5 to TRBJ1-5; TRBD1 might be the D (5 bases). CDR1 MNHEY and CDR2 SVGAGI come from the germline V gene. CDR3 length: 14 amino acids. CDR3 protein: CASGYGAGNQSQHF. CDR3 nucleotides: TGTGCCAGCGGTTACGGGGCAGGGAATCAGTCCCAGCATTTT.

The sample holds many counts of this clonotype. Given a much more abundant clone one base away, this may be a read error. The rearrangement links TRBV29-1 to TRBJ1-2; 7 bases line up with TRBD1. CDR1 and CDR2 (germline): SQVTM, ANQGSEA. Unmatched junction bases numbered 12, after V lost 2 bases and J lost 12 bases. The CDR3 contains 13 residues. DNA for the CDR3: TGCAGCGTTGAAAGAGGGGGCGAAAGAGGCCACACCTTC. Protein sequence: CSVERGGERGHTF. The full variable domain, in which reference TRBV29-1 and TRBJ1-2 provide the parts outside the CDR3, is SAVISQKPSRDICQRGTSLTIQCQVDSQVTMMFWYRQQPGQSLTLIATANQGSEATYESGFVIDKFPISRPNLTFSTLTVSNMSPEDSSIYLCSVERGGERGHTFGSGTRLTVV.

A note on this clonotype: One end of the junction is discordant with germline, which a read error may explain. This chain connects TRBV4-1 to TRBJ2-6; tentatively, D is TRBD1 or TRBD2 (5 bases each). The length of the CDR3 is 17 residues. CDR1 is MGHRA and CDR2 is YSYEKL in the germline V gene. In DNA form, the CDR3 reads TGCGCCAGCAGCCAAGAGAGGGTGGGGTCTGGGGCCAACCTCCTGACTTTC. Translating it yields CASSQERVGSGANLLTF.

The DNA for the CDR3 is TGCGCCAGAAGCCCAAGCGGGAGTTCCTACAATGAGCAGTTCTTC. Translation: CARSPSGSSYNEQFF. The chain has TRBV23-1 and TRBJ2-1; 8 nucleotides agree with TRBD2. TRBV23-1 is an ORF; its function is uncertain. Unmatched junction bases numbered 8, after V lost 9 bases and J lost 1 base. There are 15 residues in the CDR3.